This T cell receptor beta chain is from a study of T-cell reconstitution after alpha-beta-depleted transplantation in children. Points from the study as a whole: In patients about two months after transplant, alpha-beta T cells reportedly arose from several hundred expanded graft clones. Surviving recipient T cells and thymic progenitors underlay high day-60 TCRbeta diversity in some patients. Newly produced T cells mostly accounted for T-cell counts and diversity one year post-transplant.

Using unique molecular identifiers, the investigators prepared the TCRbeta library. TCRdb re-called the PCR reads with MiXCR, one entry per CDR3 protein. The sample lists roughly 220,000 distinct CDR3 sequences, about 8.4% occurring once. V shed 6 bases and J 4 bases; nucleotides not matched to a gene: 9. Germline V gene sequence: CDR1 DFQATT, CDR2 SNEGSKA (reference sequence). CDR3 length: 16 residues. The table lists this clonotype with a few counts. Its specificity is not known. The sequencing here drew on PBMCs, mostly from graft donor cells, taken 360 days after TCRalphabeta/CD19-depleted stem cell transplant. The J gene is TRBJ2-3, the V gene TRBV20-1; the match to TRBD2 covers 14 bases. This sequence originates from a male patient aged 2-9 years who had a stem cell transplant for acute myeloid leukemia, so the T cells may come from the graft donor. DNA for the CDR3: TGCAGTGCCCCTTCCCGACTAGCGGGGGGGCCAGATACGCAGTATTTT. It translates to CSAPSRLAGGPDTQYF.